This note documents a single T cell receptor (beta chain) sequence. Its antigen is still unknown. These data are taken from a study of PD-1 blockade in classical Hodgkin lymphoma. V lost 10 bases and J lost 2, with 23 bases in between. CDR1 is SGHVS and CDR2 is FQNEAQ in the germline V gene. The CDR3 loop spans 16 amino acids. Study-level points and caveats: CD4+ TCR diversity, unlike CD8+, climbed significantly by C4D1. Baseline diversity resembling that of newly diagnosed patients was seen in complete responders.

This table comes from immunoSEQ multiplex PCR, and its TCRdb copy is limited to in-frame clones, with some not included. The sample has approximately 90,000 clones, about nine tenths seen once. Autologous stem cell transplantation was followed by relapse in every patient, and brentuximab vedotin exposure varied. Reported best responses ranged across complete response, partial response or progressive disease. The rearrangement joins TRBV7-8 to TRBJ1-1; possible D gene TRBD1, 6 bases. This clonotype was sampled from a human donor with classical Hodgkin lymphoma. Material: peripheral blood mononuclear cells (PBMCs), obtained before the second cycle of nivolumab. As DNA, the CDR3 is TGTGCCACCCGAGATGGGGGCCCCGCGGTCAACACTGAAGCTTTCTTT. Translated: CATRDGGPAVNTEAFF.